Listed below are T cell receptor beta chains from one sample, sequenced in a study of T cell responses to AZD1222 COVID-19 vaccine. Clones were sequenced by immunoSEQ multiplex PCR, and TCRdb holds only the in-frame ones, with some missing. The sample lists roughly 140,000 clones; less than 95% were seen once. Sequenced material: peripheral blood, taken on day 0 of AZD1222 vaccination. These receptors all stem from an adult in good health. The CDR3 runs from the conserved cysteine through the conserved F or W. The order of the fields is CDR3 DNA, CDR3 protein, clone size, V gene, D gene, J gene. The D gene is left open where the match is weak. The size entry is marked missing in some rows and otherwise reads once, few, many or a size class.

CDR3 DNA: TGTGCCAGCACCTTTGACAGGGGATTCTATGGCTACACCTTC
CDR3 protein: CASTFDRGFYGYTF
clone size: NA
V gene: TRBV28
D gene: TRBD1
J gene: TRBJ1-2

CDR3 DNA: TGTGCCAGCAGCCCGTGGGGGATTTTCGATGAGCAGTTCTTC
CDR3 protein: CASSPWGIFDEQFF
clone size: NA
V gene: TRBV7-2
D gene: NA
J gene: TRBJ2-1

CDR3 DNA: TGCGCCAGCAGTGAGTTTGCAGGGGGTACGGTTGGCTACACCTTC
CDR3 protein: CASSEFAGGTVGYTF
clone size: NA
V gene: TRBV10-2
D gene: TRBD1
J gene: TRBJ1-2

CDR3 DNA: TGTGCCAGCAGTTACGGGGCGATTTCTCCCTACGAGCAGTACTTC
CDR3 protein: CASSYGAISPYEQYF
clone size: NA
V gene: TRBV6-7
D gene: NA
J gene: TRBJ2-7

CDR3 DNA: TGTGCCACCAGCCCCCCTGCGCTGGGCACTGAAGCTTTCTTT
CDR3 protein: CATSPPALGTEAFF
clone size: NA
V gene: TRBV15
D gene: NA
J gene: TRBJ1-1

CDR3 DNA: TGTGCCTGGAGTGTACTAGCGGGAGTTCAAGAGACCCAGTACTTC
CDR3 protein: CAWSVLAGVQETQYF
clone size: once
V gene: TRBV30
D gene: TRBD2
J gene: TRBJ2-5

CDR3 DNA: TGTGCCAGCAGCTACCAAGCTAGAGGACGGACCAGCTCCTATAATTCACCCCTCCACTTT
CDR3 protein: CASSYQARGRTSSYNSPLHF
clone size: NA
V gene: TRBV7-8
D gene: NA
J gene: TRBJ1-6

CDR3 DNA: TGCGCCAGCAGCCAAGGAGTCGCAGGAAGATATTACAATGAGCAGTTCTTC
CDR3 protein: CASSQGVAGRYYNEQFF
clone size: NA
V gene: TRBV4-1
D gene: NA
J gene: TRBJ2-1

CDR3 DNA: TGTGCCAGCAGTTGGGGATCGGGGGTCACAGATACGCAGTATTTT
CDR3 protein: CASSWGSGVTDTQYF
clone size: NA
V gene: TRBV27
D gene: NA
J gene: TRBJ2-3

CDR3 DNA: TGTGCCAGCAGCCAAGGCTCTGGGGCCAACGTCCTGACTTTC
CDR3 protein: CASSQGSGANVLTF
clone size: NA
V gene: TRBV3-1/TRBV3-2
D gene: NA
J gene: TRBJ2-6

CDR3 DNA: TGCGCCAGCAGCTTGGGAGGCCAACCTCAAGAGACCCAGTACTTC
CDR3 protein: CASSLGGQPQETQYF
clone size: NA
V gene: TRBV5-1
D gene: NA
J gene: TRBJ2-5

CDR3 DNA: TGCAGCGTTGCCAAAATTAGCGGGAGAACGCTGGACGAGCAGTACTTC
CDR3 protein: CSVAKISGRTLDEQYF
clone size: NA
V gene: TRBV29-1
D gene: TRBD2
J gene: TRBJ2-7

CDR3 DNA: TGTGCCAGCGAAAGGCGGGACTCCCCGAACACCGGGGAGCTGTTTTTT
CDR3 protein: CASERRDSPNTGELFF
clone size: once
V gene: TRBV25-1
D gene: NA
J gene: TRBJ2-2

CDR3 DNA: TGTGCCAGCAGCCCGAACAGGGGTTGGAACACTGAAGCTTTCTTT
CDR3 protein: CASSPNRGWNTEAFF
clone size: NA
V gene: TRBV5-6
D gene: TRBD1
J gene: TRBJ1-1

CDR3 DNA: TGTGCCAGCAGCCCCCAGTTCTCTGGGGCCAACGTCCTGACTTTC
CDR3 protein: CASSPQFSGANVLTF
clone size: NA
V gene: TRBV5-4
D gene: NA
J gene: TRBJ2-6

CDR3 DNA: TGTGCCAGCAGTATGTGGACGAACTACAATGAGCAGTTCTTC
CDR3 protein: CASSMWTNYNEQFF
clone size: NA
V gene: TRBV5-8
D gene: NA
J gene: TRBJ2-1